The 7 T cell receptor beta chains listed next were all sequenced from one sample in a study of blood T cell repertoires in COVID-19. The assay was immunoSEQ multiplex PCR, and TCRdb's table has in-frame clones only and misses some. Counted here are a few hundred thousand clones, 85% to 90% occurring once; the ten biggest clones make up 2.9%. The sample taken for sequencing was peripheral blood. These receptor sequences come from a woman between 25 and 40 years old with COVID-19, enrolled during active disease.

This rearrangement joins TRBV4-2 to TRBJ1-6; no clear D gene. CDR1 is LGHNA, CDR2 YNFKEQ, per germline. The CDR3 sequence is 16 residues long. V lost 0 bases and J 3 bases, leaving 9 bases between the germline ends. The CDR3 reads CASSQDWAVYNSPLHF. In DNA, the CDR3 is TGTGCCAGCAGCCAAGATTGGGCAGTCTATAATTCACCCCTCCACTTT.

This rearrangement joins TRBV19 to TRBJ2-1; TRBD1 aligns across 7 bases. Germline CDR1 reads LNHDA; CDR2 reads SQIVND (reference sequence). This CDR3 comprises 15 residues. J lost 5 bases, V lost 6 bases, and 10 bases had no gene match. CDR3 DNA: TGTGCCAGTAGCCAGACAGGGTTCCTAGACAATGAGCAGTTCTTC. Translating it yields CASSQTGFLDNEQFF.

The genes are TRBV5-8 and TRBJ1-5; D remains unclear. CDR1 SGHTS and CDR2 YDEGEE come from the germline V gene. The V and J ends lost 0 bases and 8 bases respectively, with 15 bases between them. This CDR3 has 15 residues. Written as DNA, the CDR3 is TGTGCCAGCAGCTTGGGTCGGACTGCCGAAGAGCCCCAGCATTTT. This codes for CASSLGRTAEEPQHF. Variable domain in full (rest from reference TRBV5-8 and TRBJ1-5): EAGVTQSPTHLIKTRGQQATLRCSPISGHTSVYWYQQALGLGLQFLLWYDEGEERNRGNFPPRFSGRQFPNYSSELNVNALELEDSALYLCASSLGRTAEEPQHFGDGTRLSIL.

This chain joins TRBV27 and TRBJ1-3; D is possibly TRBD1 (6 bases). The V end lost 5 bases, the J end lost 4 bases, and 12 bases lay between the germline ends. In germline, CDR1 is MNHEY, CDR2 SMNVEV (reference sequence). The CDR3 sequence is 14 residues long. CDR3 sequence reads: CASSRTALGNTIYF. The CDR3, as DNA: TGTGCCAGCAGTCGGACAGCTCTGGGAAACACCATATATTTT.

The chain employs TRBV28 and TRBJ2-3, with D perhaps TRBD1 (7 bases). The CDR3 has 16 residues. Germline values: CDR1 MDHEN, CDR2 SYDVKM. V was cut by 5 bases and J by 1 base, with 16 bases left in between. CDR3: CASSLTGDWGTDTQYF. DNA for the CDR3: TGTGCCAGCAGTCTTACAGGGGACTGGGGCACAGATACGCAGTATTTT. Using reference TRBV28 and TRBJ2-3 for the parts outside the CDR3, the full variable domain is DVKVTQSSRYLVKRTGEKVFLECVQDMDHENMFWYRQDPGLGLRLIYFSYDVKMKEKGDIPEGYSVSREKKERFSLILESASTNQTSMYLCASSLTGDWGTDTQYFGPGTRLTVL.

The chain has TRBV27 and TRBJ2-7; TRBD1 agrees at 10 bases. J lost 7 bases, V lost 8 bases, and 5 bases had no gene match. This CDR3 spans 12 amino acids. The germline V gene has CDR1 MNHEY and CDR2 SMNVEV (reference sequence). This CDR3 reads CASGTGASEQYF. Here the CDR3 DNA reads TGTGCCAGCGGGACAGGGGCCTCTGAGCAGTACTTC.

This chain uses TRBV5-6 with TRBJ2-1, with D perhaps matching TRBD2 (6 bases). The CDR3 is 14 residues long. With 4 bases removed from V and 4 bases from J, the gap between germline ends came to 12 bases. Germline assignment: CDR1 SGHDT and CDR2 YYEEEE. CDR3 DNA sequence: TGTGCCAGCAGCAGGACTATTGGTTACAATGAGCAGTTCTTC. Translated: CASSRTIGYNEQFF.